This record looks at one T cell receptor beta chain sequence and its context. In the original analysis: Reference gene primer amplification in the assay estimated nucleated cell counts. Clones were read by immunoSEQ multiplex PCR, and TCRdb kept only the in-frame ones, dropping some. V and J calls and clone size are as listed in that table; D and trimming were resolved from the DNA. The sample lists some 7,600 clones, about 87% occurring once. The sample is drawn from a study of blood T cell repertoires in COVID-19. The overall study: Samples taken during acute and convalescent COVID-19 were collected in the United States, Italy and Spain. T cells, B-cell-depleted T cells, or PBMCs supplied cDNA or gDNA.

The CDR3 runs 12 residues. The germline V gene encodes CDR1 ENHRY and CDR2 SYGVKD. J gave up 10 bases and V 11 bases, and 10 bases lay outside the gene matches. The chain recombines TRBV10-3 with TRBJ2-1, with 8 bases fitting TRBD1. Material: peripheral blood. The sequence was collected from a human donor in a cohort sampled during active COVID-19. The CDR3 spells CAADDRGGEQFF. CDR3 nucleotides: TGTGCCGCCGACGACAGGGGTGGAGAGCAGTTCTTC.